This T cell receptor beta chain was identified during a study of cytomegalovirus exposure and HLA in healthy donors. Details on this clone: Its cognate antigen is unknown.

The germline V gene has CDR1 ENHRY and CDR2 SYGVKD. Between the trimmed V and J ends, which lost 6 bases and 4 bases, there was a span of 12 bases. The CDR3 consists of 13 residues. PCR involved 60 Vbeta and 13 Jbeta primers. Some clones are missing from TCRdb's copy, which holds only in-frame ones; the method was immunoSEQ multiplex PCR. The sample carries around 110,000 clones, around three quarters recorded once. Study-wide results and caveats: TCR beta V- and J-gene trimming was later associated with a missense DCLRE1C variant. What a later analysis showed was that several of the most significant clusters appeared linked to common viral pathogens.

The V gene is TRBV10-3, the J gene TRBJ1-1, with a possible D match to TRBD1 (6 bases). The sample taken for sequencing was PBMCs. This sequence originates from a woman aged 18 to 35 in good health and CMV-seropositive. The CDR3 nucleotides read TGTGCCATCAGGGGGGGGCAGGGCACTGAAGCTTTCTTT. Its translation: CAIRGGQGTEAFF.